These 21 T cell receptor beta chains were sequenced from one sample in a study of T cells in Graves' hyperthyroidism and ophthalmopathy. Amplified TCR beta CDR3 regions came from RNA transcripts. During a first-round RT-PCR of the TCR CDR3, the HTBI primer set was used. Each CDR3 protein gets one entry after TCRdb re-called the multiplex PCR reads with MiXCR. Of 140,000 or so distinct CDR3 sequences in the sample, about 20% were seen once. Material: blood. These receptors originate from a woman between 50 and 59 years old with Graves' hyperthyroidism that later progressed to Graves' ophthalmopathy.

The chain combines TRBV3-1 with TRBJ1-4, with D unclear. This CDR3 contains 14 residues. V was clipped by 4 bases and J by 7 bases, with 13 bases between them. Looked up from germline, CDR1 is LGHDT and CDR2 is YNNKEL (reference sequence). Written as DNA, the CDR3 is TGTGCCAGCAGCCGGAGCACTCGGTCTGAAAAACTGTTTTTT. Translated: CASSRSTRSEKLFF.

V is TRBV7-9 and J is TRBJ2-1; D possibly corresponds to TRBD1 (5 bases). The CDR3 has 13 amino acids. The V gene lost 5 bases and the J gene lost 5 bases, with 10 bases spanning the gap. Germline V gives CDR1 SEHNR, CDR2 FQNEAQ (reference sequence). Here the CDR3 reads CASSVPDNNEQFF. The DNA of the CDR3 is TGTGCCAGCAGCGTACCGGACAACAATGAGCAGTTCTTC.

In its sample, this clonotype was seen a few times. Given a much more abundant clone one base away, this may be a read error. V is TRBV20-1 and J is TRBJ1-1, with 9 bases aligning to TRBD1. Germline V gene sequence: CDR1 DFQATT, CDR2 SNEGSKA (reference sequence). There are 14 residues in the CDR3. The CDR3 sequence is CSAIIQGARTVAFF. The DNA for the CDR3 is TGCAGTGCTATAATACAGGGGGCGCGGACTGTAGCTTTCTTT.

In this sample, this clonotype turned up many times. At one end the junction does not follow the germline gene, possibly because of a read error. The chain employs TRBV7-7 and TRBJ2-3, with D unclear. Germline values: CDR1 SSHAT, CDR2 FNYEAQ (reference sequence). The CDR3 loop spans 14 amino acids. CDR3 coding DNA: TGTGCTAGCAGCTTATCCCACTACTCAGATACGCAGTATTTT. Protein: CASSLSHYSDTQYF.

The CDR3, as DNA: TGCGCCAGCAGCTTTTTTGGGACTAGCACAGATACGCAGTATTTT. Translation: CASSFFGTSTDTQYF. The chain uses TRBV5-1 and TRBJ2-3; weak D call: TRBD2 (6 bases). CDR1 is SGHRS and CDR2 is YFSETQ in the germline V gene. Trimming pared 2 bases from V and 0 bases from J, leaving 10 bases between. The CDR3 contains 15 residues.

The table lists this clonotype with many counts. J is TRBJ1-1 and V is TRBV28; maybe TRBD1 (6 bases). The CDR3 consists of 12 residues. The germline V gene encodes CDR1 MDHEN and CDR2 SYDVKM. V lost 6 bases, J lost 8 bases, and 13 bases lay in between. Written as DNA, the CDR3 is TGTGCCAGCAGAACCGCCACAGGGGAAGCTTTCTTT. This sequence encodes CASRTATGEAFF.

Written as DNA, the CDR3 is TGCGCCAGCAGCCAAGAGACAGGGAATAGCAATCAGCCCCAGCATTTT. Translating it yields CASSQETGNSNQPQHF. V and J are TRBV4-1 and TRBJ1-5; 7 nucleotides line up with TRBD1. Germline-derived CDR1 and CDR2 are MGHRA and YSYEKL. The ends lost 0 bases at V and 0 bases at J; junction bases unmatched: 2. The CDR3 is made up of 16 amino acids.

The chain is built from TRBV19 and TRBJ2-2; the match to TRBD2 covers 7 bases. Losses at the gene ends were 7 bases for V and 5 bases for J; bases not matched to a gene: 10. CDR1 is LNHDA and CDR2 is SQIVND in the germline V gene (reference sequence). This CDR3 is 15 amino acids long. In nucleotides, the CDR3 is TGTGCCAGTAAGAGGGGAGGGCCTTGGACCGGGGAGCTGTTTTTT. Residues: CASKRGGPWTGELFF.

This clonotype was observed at least ten times. In DNA, the CDR3 is TGTGCCAGCAGTTTGCGCCTACAGGGGGGCCGGGAAAAACTGTTTTTT. Translating it yields CASSLRLQGGREKLFF. The genes are TRBV28 and TRBJ1-4; 8 nucleotides line up with TRBD1. The CDR3 consists of 16 residues. Germline V gene sequence: CDR1 MDHEN, CDR2 SYDVKM. V was clipped by 3 bases and J by 8 bases; unmatched bases: 11.

In its sample, this clonotype was seen a few times. The chain links TRBV15 to TRBJ2-1; D is undetermined. This CDR3 has 13 residues. Between the trimmed V and J ends, which lost 4 bases and 2 bases, there was a span of 6 bases. In germline, CDR1 is LNHNV, CDR2 YYDKDF (reference sequence). The DNA of the CDR3 is TGTGCCACCAGCACGCACCCCTACAATGAGCAGTTCTTC. It yields the protein CATSTHPYNEQFF.

This clonotype came up a few times. The gene calls are TRBV5-1 and TRBJ2-7, with D unclear. Trimming cost V 5 bases and J 0 bases, with 15 bases left between them. Germline-derived CDR1 and CDR2 are SGHRS and YFSETQ. The CDR3 runs 15 residues. This chain's CDR3 is CASRLTPASSYEQYF. CDR3 bases: TGCGCCAGCAGATTGACACCCGCCAGCTCCTACGAGCAGTACTTC.

This clonotype has ten or more counts. The chain uses TRBV6-1 and TRBJ1-5; D is unresolved. Germline V gives CDR1 MNHNS, CDR2 SASEGT. V lost 5 bases to trimming and J lost 0 bases, with 11 bases between them. The CDR3 totals 15 residues. The CDR3 loop reads CASSSYGNSNQPQHF. In DNA, the CDR3 is TGTGCCAGCAGTTCATACGGGAATAGCAATCAGCCCCAGCATTTT.

V and J are TRBV6-2 or TRBV6-3 and TRBJ2-3; 9 bases agree with TRBD2. V lost 6 bases to trimming and J lost 4 bases; unmatched junction nucleotides: 11. The V gene's germline CDR1 is MNHEY and CDR2 SVGEGT. This CDR3 has 16 residues. The CDR3 region is CASRSPGTSHSDTQYF. The CDR3 nucleotides read TGTGCCAGCAGATCCCCCGGGACTAGCCATTCAGATACGCAGTATTTT.

Ten or more counts support this clonotype. This sequence joins TRBV5-1 and TRBJ2-7; D is possibly TRBD1 (5 bases). The V end was cut by 8 bases, the J end by 3 bases, with 12 bases between. The CDR3 has 12 amino acids. CDR1 SGHRS and CDR2 YFSETQ come from the germline V gene. The CDR3 reads CASAGAGYEQYF. The DNA for the CDR3 is TGCGCCAGTGCTGGGGCCGGCTACGAGCAGTACTTC.

V usage is TRBV27 and J usage is TRBJ1-6; 7 nucleotides agree with TRBD1. CDR3 length: 12 amino acids. Trimming removed 6 bases from V and 10 bases from J; junction bases left unmatched: 3. The germline CDR1 and CDR2 sequences are MNHEY and SMNVEV (reference sequence). The CDR3 region is CASSDRVSPLHF. For the CDR3, the DNA is TGTGCCAGCAGCGACAGGGTCTCACCCCTCCACTTT.

This clonotype was seen at least ten times. The chain is built from TRBV28 and TRBJ1-2; possibly TRBD1 for D (5 bases). V lost 2 bases to trimming and J lost 1 base, with 14 bases between them. Germline CDR1 reads MDHEN; CDR2 reads SYDVKM. CDR3 length: 16 residues. CDR3 loop: CASSLGTRSFNYGYTF. In DNA form, the CDR3 reads TGTGCCAGCAGTTTAGGGACCAGGAGCTTTAACTATGGCTACACCTTC.

Details on this clonotype: One base away lies a much larger clone, so this may be a sequencing read error. The rearrangement uses TRBV19 and TRBJ1-4; the match to TRBD1 covers 8 bases. The CDR3 covers 15 residues. Unmatched junction bases numbered 7, after V lost 5 bases and J lost 5 bases. Germline CDR1 reads LNHDA; CDR2 reads SQIVND (reference sequence). The CDR3 here is CASSAGTGGNEKLFF. The CDR3, as DNA: TGTGCCAGTAGTGCCGGGACAGGTGGGAATGAAAAACTGTTTTTT.

This clonotype was counted many times. The chain couples TRBV2 to TRBJ2-1, with D unresolved. The V end lost 4 bases, the J end lost 10 bases, and 17 bases lay between the germline ends. The CDR3 spans 14 residues. Per germline, CDR1 SNHLY and CDR2 FYNNEI. Here the CDR3 DNA reads TGTGCCAGCAGTGTCGAATCCAGAGTGGGGGAGCAGTTCTTC. This gives the protein CASSVESRVGEQFF.

This clonotype was observed many times. The chain is built from TRBV11-2 and TRBJ2-3, with D perhaps TRBD1 (6 bases). Trimming shortened V by 8 bases and J by 1 base, and 16 bases separated the two germline ends. CDR1 and CDR2 (germline): SGHAT, FQNNGV. CDR3 size: 15 residues. CDR3 amino acids: CASQPLGARTDTQYF. CDR3 DNA sequence: TGTGCCAGCCAGCCCTTGGGGGCGCGCACAGATACGCAGTATTTT.

This clonotype was observed a handful of times. The chain couples TRBV30 to TRBJ2-2, with 9 bases lining up with TRBD1. V lost 6 bases and J lost 5; bases outside the gene matches: 10. There are 15 residues in the CDR3. Germline V gene sequence: CDR1 GTSNPN, CDR2 SVGIG (reference sequence). CDR3 sequence: CACPRDRERTGELFF. The CDR3 nucleotides read TGTGCCTGTCCCCGGGACAGGGAGAGGACCGGGGAGCTGTTTTTT.

In this sample, this clonotype turned up once. The rearrangement uses TRBV18 and TRBJ1-4; D not resolved. V was shortened by 3 bases and J by 1 base, with 9 bases between the two germline ends. The CDR3 sequence is 15 residues long. Germline V gene data show CDR1 as KGHSH and CDR2 as LQKENI. In DNA form, the CDR3 reads TGTGCCAGCTCACCTCTGGACGGAACTAATGAAAAACTGTTTTTT. This sequence encodes CASSPLDGTNEKLFF. The full variable domain, rest sourced from reference TRBV18 and TRBJ1-4, is NAGVMQNPRHLVRRRGQEARLRCSPMKGHSHVYWYRQLPEEGLKFMVYLQKENIIDESGMPKERFSAEFPKEGPSILRIQQVVRGDSAAYFCASSPLDGTNEKLFFGSGTQLSVL.